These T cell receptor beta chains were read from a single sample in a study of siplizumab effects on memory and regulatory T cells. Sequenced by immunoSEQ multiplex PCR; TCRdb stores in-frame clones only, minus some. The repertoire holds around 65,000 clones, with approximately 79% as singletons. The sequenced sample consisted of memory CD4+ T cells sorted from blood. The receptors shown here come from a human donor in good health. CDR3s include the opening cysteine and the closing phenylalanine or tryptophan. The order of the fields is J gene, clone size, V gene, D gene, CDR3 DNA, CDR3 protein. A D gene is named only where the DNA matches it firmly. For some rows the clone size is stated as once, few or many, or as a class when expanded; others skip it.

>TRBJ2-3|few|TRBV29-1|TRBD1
TGCAGCGGAATAGGGACAGGGCGGGCAGATACGCAGTATTTT
CSGIGTGRADTQYF
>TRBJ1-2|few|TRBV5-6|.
TGTGCCAGCAGCTTGTACCGGGGAGGCTACACCTTC
CASSLYRGGYTF
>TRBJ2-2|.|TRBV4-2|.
TGTGCCAGCAGCCGACACACTGCGAACACCGGGGAGCTGTTTTTT
CASSRHTANTGELFF
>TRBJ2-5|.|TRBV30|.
TGTGCCTGGGCAACTGGGGAGACCCAGTACTTC
CAWATGETQYF
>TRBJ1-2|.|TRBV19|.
TGTGCCAGTAGTATAATCCGGGGGCAGAGGGGCTACACCTTC
CASSIIRGQRGYTF
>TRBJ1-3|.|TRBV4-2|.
TGTGCCAGCAGCCAGACGACGAACTTACTCTCTGGAAACACCATATATTTT
CASSQTTNLLSGNTIYF
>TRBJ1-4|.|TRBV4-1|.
TGCGCCAGCAGCCAAGATCACGGGACAAATGAAAAACTGTTTTTT
CASSQDHGTNEKLFF
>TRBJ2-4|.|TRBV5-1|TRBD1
TGCGCCAGCAGCCTAGGACAGGGGCTAGCCAAAAACATTCAGTACTTC
CASSLGQGLAKNIQYF
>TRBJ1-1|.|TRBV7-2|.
TGTGCCAGCAGCTTAGAGGGGGCTTTCTTT
CASSLEGAFF
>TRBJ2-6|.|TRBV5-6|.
TGTGCCAGCAGCTTTCAAATCTCTGGGGCCAACGTCCTGACTTTC
CASSFQISGANVLTF